What follows are 8 T cell receptor beta chains derived from one specimen sequenced in a study of cytomegalovirus exposure and HLA in healthy donors listed by TCRdb under 2017. Receptors were amplified or captured by the immunoSEQ multiplex PCR assay. For the multiplex PCR, a mixture combining 60 forward primers for TCR Vbeta segments and 13 reverse primers for TCR Jbeta segments was used. As stored in TCRdb, this immuneACCESS dataset retains in-frame rearrangements with V and J assigned. A fraction of the clones does not appear; measured against another copy, unresolved V genes explain less than half of the discrepancy, and the remainder lacks a known reason. Across this sample there are about 160,000 clones, with nearly 80% seen only once. About 1% of the sample is in the top ten clones. Material: PBMCs. All receptors derive from a woman aged 50 to 65 in good health and CMV-seropositive.

J is TRBJ1-2 and V is TRBV27; possible D gene TRBD1, 6 bases. Germline V gene data show CDR1 as MNHEY and CDR2 as SMNVEV (reference sequence). The CDR3 extends over 13 amino acids. Deletions cut 3 bases from V and 5 bases from J, with 10 bases between. CDR3 sequence (DNA): TGTGCCAGCAGTTTGGGGGACACTTATGGCTACACCTTC. Translation: CASSLGDTYGYTF.

The CDR3 coding sequence is TGTGCCAGCAGCTTACAGGGTGATAATGAAAAACTGTTTTTT. This gives the protein CASSLQGDNEKLFF. The chain combines TRBV5-4 with TRBJ1-4; the D gene is possibly TRBD1 (6 bases). The germline CDR1 and CDR2 sequences are SGHNT and YYREEE (reference sequence). V lost 2 bases and J 4 bases, leaving 9 bases between the germline ends. This CDR3 is 14 amino acids long.

This chain joins TRBV6-6 and TRBJ1-6, with 7 bases aligning to TRBD1. The ends lost 5 bases at V and 9 bases at J; junction bases unmatched: 7. The CDR3 is 14 residues long. Germline CDR1 and CDR2: MNHNY and SVGAGI (reference sequence). As DNA, the CDR3 is TGTGCCAGCAGTCGGCAGGGGGTGTCTTCACCCCTCCACTTT. Residues: CASSRQGVSSPLHF.

The chain uses TRBV9 and TRBJ2-3, with 7 bases fitting TRBD1. The germline gives CDR1 SGDLS, CDR2 YYNGEE. J was trimmed by 4 bases and V by 2 bases; bases with no gene match: 4. The CDR3 has 14 amino acids. CDR3: CASSVRQGADTQYF. In DNA, the CDR3 is TGTGCCAGCAGCGTCCGACAGGGCGCAGATACGCAGTATTTT.

The sample holds one count of this clone. CDR3 residues: CASMTGSTDTQYF. In nucleotides, the CDR3 is TGTGCCAGTATGACAGGGAGCACAGATACGCAGTATTTT. The chain employs TRBV19 and TRBJ2-3; 7 bases map to TRBD1. The V gene end was trimmed by 7 bases and the J gene end by 0 bases; junction bases not matched to a gene: 1. The CDR3 spans 13 residues. CDR1 LNHDA and CDR2 SQIVND come from the germline V gene (reference sequence).

The CDR3 DNA follows: TGTGCCTGGAGCGGACAGGGCAACAATCAGCCCCAGCATTTT. Translated: CAWSGQGNNQPQHF. This rearrangement joins TRBV30 to TRBJ1-5, with 8 bases aligning to TRBD1. V lost 3 bases to trimming and J lost 3 bases; unmatched junction nucleotides: 4. CDR1 and CDR2 (germline): GTSNPN, SVGIG (reference sequence). CDR3 size: 14 residues.

The V and J genes are TRBV30 and TRBJ2-3, with 7 bases aligning to TRBD1. V shed 5 bases, J shed 4 bases, and the junction held 0 bases outside the gene matches. From germline, CDR1 is GTSNPN and CDR2 SVGIG (reference sequence). The CDR3 loop spans 11 amino acids. Written as DNA, the CDR3 is TGTGCCTGGGACAGGGCAGATACGCAGTATTTT. Translation: CAWDRADTQYF.

This clone appeared once. The rearrangement joins TRBV5-4 to TRBJ1-1; D is possibly TRBD1 (5 bases). There are 15 residues in the CDR3. Trimming took 0 bases from V and 6 from J, leaving 15 bases between them. Germline loops: CDR1 SGHNT, CDR2 YYREEE (reference sequence). CDR3 DNA sequence: TGTGCCAGCAGCTTGGCTACGGTTTGGGGCTCTGAAGCTTTCTTT. Translating gives CASSLATVWGSEAFF.